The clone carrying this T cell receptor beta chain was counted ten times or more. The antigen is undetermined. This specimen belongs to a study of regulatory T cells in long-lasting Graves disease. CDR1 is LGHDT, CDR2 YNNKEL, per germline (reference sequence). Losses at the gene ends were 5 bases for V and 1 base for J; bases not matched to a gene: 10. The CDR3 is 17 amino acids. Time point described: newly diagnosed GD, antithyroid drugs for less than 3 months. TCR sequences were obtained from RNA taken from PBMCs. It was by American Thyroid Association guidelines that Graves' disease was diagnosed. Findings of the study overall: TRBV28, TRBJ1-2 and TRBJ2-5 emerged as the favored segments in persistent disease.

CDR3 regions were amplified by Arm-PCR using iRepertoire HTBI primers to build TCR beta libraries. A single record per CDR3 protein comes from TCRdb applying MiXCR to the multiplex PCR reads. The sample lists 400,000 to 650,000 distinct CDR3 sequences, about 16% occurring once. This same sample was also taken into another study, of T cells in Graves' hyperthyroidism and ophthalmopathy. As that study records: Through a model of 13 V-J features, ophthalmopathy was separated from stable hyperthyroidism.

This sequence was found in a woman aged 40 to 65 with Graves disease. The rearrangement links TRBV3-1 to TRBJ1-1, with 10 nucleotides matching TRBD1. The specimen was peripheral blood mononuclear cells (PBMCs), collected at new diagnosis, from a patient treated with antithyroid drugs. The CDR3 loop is CASSTWTGGISNTEAFF. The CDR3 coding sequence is TGTGCCAGCAGCACCTGGACAGGGGGAATTTCGAACACTGAAGCTTTCTTT.